The present entry profiles one TCR beta chain with its context. Its antigen has not been determined. No clone much larger than this one lies a single base away; base qualities are absent. The collaborating institutions used their own protocols to collect whole blood in K2EDTA tubes. For TCRbeta analysis, collaborator samples were shipped as frozen whole blood, as isolated PBMCs, or as DNA extracted from either sample type. TCRbeta CDR3 regions were amplified from genomic DNA by means of the immunoSEQ Assay, a bias-controlled multiplex PCR. Regarding the original processing steps: The number of nucleated cells in each sample was estimated from the amplification of reference gene primers within the assay. To quantify the absolute abundance of each unique TCRbeta CDR3 rearrangement, sequence reads were collapsed and filtered. For each sample, productive Simpson clonality was calculated as the square root of Simpson's diversity index across productive rearrangements. TCRdb obtained this table from immuneACCESS and retained in-frame rearrangements with V and J assigned. These tables miss some clones; where compared with another copy, unresolved V genes account for less than half of the shortfall, and the remainder is unexplained. That table gives V, J and clone size, and the DNA gave D and trimming. The sample contains 25,000 to 35,000 clones, 85% to 90% of them found a single time. In total, the top ten clones hold roughly 5% of the sample.

The germline V gene supplies CDR1 MNHEY and CDR2 SVGAGI. V drops 6 bases and J drops 5 bases, leaving 14 bases in between. The CDR3, from cysteine to phenylalanine, totals 13 residues. Of all the DNA, just the CDR3 is kept, 39 bases in frame from base 1. The sample originates from a study of blood T cell repertoires in COVID-19 (dated by TCRdb to 2020 to 2022). Turning to the overall study: Samples from collaborators originated in the United States, Italy and Spain and spanned both the acute and convalescent phases of COVID-19. The dataset comprised deeply sampled blood TCRbeta repertoires from subjects exposed to, actively infected with, or recovered from COVID-19. Sample metadata almost always included a de-identified subject ID, COVID-19 status, age in years and sex. The prospective study material was composed of cDNA or gDNA derived from T cells, B-cell-depleted T cells, or PBMCs. Samples came from the ongoing ImmuneRACE study (first 160 participants) plus 1,254 subjects from 6 global collaborators. HLA class I and class II types, where available, came from metadata supplied by the sample provider rather than from assay-based typing. The repertoires were made available in a free public database intended to serve as a resource for research on the immune response to SARS-CoV-2. Points the paper makes about the study in general: The quantity of clinical and demographic metadata differed by source and by participant and was supplied without curation.

The chain uses TRBV6-5 and TRBJ2-7; TRBD1 is perhaps the D gene, given 7 matching bases. The sequence was obtained from a man between 70 and 80 years old with active COVID-19. Source material: peripheral blood. The CDR3 protein: CASRKGQRDEQYF. Here is the DNA: TGTGCCAGCAGGAAGGGACAGCGGGACGAGCAGTACTTC.